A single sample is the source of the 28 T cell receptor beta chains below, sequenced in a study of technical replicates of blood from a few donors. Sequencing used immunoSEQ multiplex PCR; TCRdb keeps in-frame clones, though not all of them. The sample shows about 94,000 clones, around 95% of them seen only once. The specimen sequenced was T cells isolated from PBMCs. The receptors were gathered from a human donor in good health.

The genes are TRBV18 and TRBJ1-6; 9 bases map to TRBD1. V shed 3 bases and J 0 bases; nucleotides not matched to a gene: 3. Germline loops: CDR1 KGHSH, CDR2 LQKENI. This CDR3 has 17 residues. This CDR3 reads CASSPTGGSSYNSPLHF. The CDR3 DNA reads TGTGCCAGCTCACCGACAGGGGGGAGCTCCTATAATTCACCCCTCCACTTT. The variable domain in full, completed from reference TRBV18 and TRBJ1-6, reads NAGVMQNPRHLVRRRGQEARLRCSPMKGHSHVYWYRQLPEEGLKFMVYLQKENIIDESGMPKERFSAEFPKEGPSILRIQQVVRGDSAAYFCASSPTGGSSYNSPLHFGNGTRLTVT.

The CDR3 DNA reads TGTGCCAGCAGCTTTTGGCAGGGGGCTGACGAGCAGTACTTC. Amino acids: CASSFWQGADEQYF. The chain carries TRBV13 and TRBJ2-7; TRBD1 matches 8 bases. This CDR3 region has 14 residues. The J segment lost 5 bases and the V segment lost 3 bases, leaving 6 bases of the junction unmatched. From germline, CDR1 is PRHDT and CDR2 FYEKMQ (reference sequence).

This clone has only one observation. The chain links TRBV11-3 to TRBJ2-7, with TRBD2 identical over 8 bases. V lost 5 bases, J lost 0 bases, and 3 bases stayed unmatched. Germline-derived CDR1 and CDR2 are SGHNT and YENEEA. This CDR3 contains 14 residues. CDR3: CASSPGGYSYEQYF. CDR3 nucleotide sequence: TGTGCCAGCAGCCCGGGGGGGTACTCCTACGAGCAGTACTTC.

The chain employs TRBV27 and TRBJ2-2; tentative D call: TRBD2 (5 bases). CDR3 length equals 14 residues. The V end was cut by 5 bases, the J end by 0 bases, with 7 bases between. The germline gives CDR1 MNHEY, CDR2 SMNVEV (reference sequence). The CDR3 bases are TGTGCCAGCAGTCCCGGGGCGAACACCGGGGAGCTGTTTTTT. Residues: CASSPGANTGELFF.

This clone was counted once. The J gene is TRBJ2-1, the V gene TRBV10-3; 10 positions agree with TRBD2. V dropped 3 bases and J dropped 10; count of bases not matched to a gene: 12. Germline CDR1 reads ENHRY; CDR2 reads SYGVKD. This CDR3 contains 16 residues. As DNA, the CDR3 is TGTGCCATCAGTGACAGCGGGAGGGCCAGGGGGTTAGAGCAGTTCTTC. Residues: CAISDSGRARGLEQFF.

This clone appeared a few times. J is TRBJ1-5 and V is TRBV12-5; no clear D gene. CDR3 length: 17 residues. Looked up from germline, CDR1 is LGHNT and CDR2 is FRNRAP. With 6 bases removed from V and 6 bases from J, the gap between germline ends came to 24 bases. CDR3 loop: CASGPSPGLYLGQPQHF. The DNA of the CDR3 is TGTGCTAGTGGCCCCTCACCGGGATTGTACCTAGGTCAGCCCCAGCATTTT.

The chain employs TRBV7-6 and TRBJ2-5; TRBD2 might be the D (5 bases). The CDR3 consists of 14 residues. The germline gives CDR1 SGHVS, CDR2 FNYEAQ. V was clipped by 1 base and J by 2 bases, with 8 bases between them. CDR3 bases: TGTGCCAGCAGCTTAGGGACTTTTCAAGAGACCCAGTACTTC. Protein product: CASSLGTFQETQYF. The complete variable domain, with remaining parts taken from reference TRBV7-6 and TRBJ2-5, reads GAGVSQSPRYKVTKRGQDVALRCDPISGHVSLYWYRQALGQGPEFLTYFNYEAQQDKSGLPNDRFSAERPEGSISTLTIQRTEQRDSAMYRCASSLGTFQETQYFGPGTRLLVL.

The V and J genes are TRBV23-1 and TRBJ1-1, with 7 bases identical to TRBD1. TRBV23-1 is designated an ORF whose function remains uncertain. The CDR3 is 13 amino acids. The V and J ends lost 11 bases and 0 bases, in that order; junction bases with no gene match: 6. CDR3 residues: CAVKTGLNTEAFF. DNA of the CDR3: TGCGCCGTTAAGACAGGGTTGAACACTGAAGCTTTCTTT.

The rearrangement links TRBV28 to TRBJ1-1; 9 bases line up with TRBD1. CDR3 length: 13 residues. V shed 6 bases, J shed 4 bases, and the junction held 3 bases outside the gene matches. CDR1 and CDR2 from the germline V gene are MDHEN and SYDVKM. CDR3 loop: CASSLTGGTEAFF. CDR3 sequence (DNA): TGTGCCAGCAGCCTGACAGGGGGCACTGAAGCTTTCTTT.

The CDR3 DNA reads TGTGCCAGCAGTGAAGCGGCTAGCGGGATTAGCTCCTACGAGCAGTACTTC. It encodes CASSEAASGISSYEQYF. The chain links TRBV2 to TRBJ2-7; TRBD2 matches at 9 bases. Germline lookup yields CDR1 SNHLY and CDR2 FYNNEI. V lost 0 bases, J lost 0 bases, and 6 bases stayed unmatched. The CDR3 spans 17 residues.

CDR3: CASSIKGQGETEAFF. CDR3 DNA: TGTGCCAGTAGTATTAAAGGACAGGGGGAAACTGAAGCTTTCTTT. V gene TRBV19 combines with J gene TRBJ1-1, with 10 nucleotides matching TRBD1. Germline lookup yields CDR1 LNHDA and CDR2 SQIVND (reference sequence). Trimming removed 3 bases from V and 5 bases from J; junction bases left unmatched: 6. The CDR3 loop spans 15 amino acids.

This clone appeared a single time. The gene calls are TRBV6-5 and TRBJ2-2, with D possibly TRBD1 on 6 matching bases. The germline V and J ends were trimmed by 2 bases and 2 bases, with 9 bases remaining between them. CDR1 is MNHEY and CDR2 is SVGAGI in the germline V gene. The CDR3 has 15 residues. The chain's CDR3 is CASSYRTVNTGELFF. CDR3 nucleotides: TGTGCCAGCAGTTACAGGACAGTTAACACCGGGGAGCTGTTTTTT.

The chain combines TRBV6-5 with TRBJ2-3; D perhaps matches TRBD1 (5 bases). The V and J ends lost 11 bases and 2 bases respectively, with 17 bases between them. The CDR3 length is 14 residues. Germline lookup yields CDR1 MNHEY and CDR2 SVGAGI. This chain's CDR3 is CAAGRQSYTDTQYF. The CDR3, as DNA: TGTGCCGCAGGCCGACAGAGCTACACAGATACGCAGTATTTT.

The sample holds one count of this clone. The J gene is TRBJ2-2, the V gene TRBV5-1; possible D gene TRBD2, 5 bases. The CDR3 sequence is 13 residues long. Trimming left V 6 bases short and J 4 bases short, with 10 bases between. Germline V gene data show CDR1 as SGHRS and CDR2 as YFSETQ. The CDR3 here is CASTERSTGELFF. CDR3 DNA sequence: TGCGCCAGCACCGAGCGGAGCACCGGGGAGCTGTTTTTT.

The CDR3 nucleotides are TGCAGCTGTGGAGGGGATACGCAGTATTTT. Translated: CSCGGDTQYF. This sequence joins TRBV29-1 and TRBJ2-3; TRBD2 might be the D (6 bases). V was clipped by 8 bases and J by 6 bases, with 9 bases between them. The CDR3 covers 10 residues. Germline values: CDR1 SQVTM, CDR2 ANQGSEA.

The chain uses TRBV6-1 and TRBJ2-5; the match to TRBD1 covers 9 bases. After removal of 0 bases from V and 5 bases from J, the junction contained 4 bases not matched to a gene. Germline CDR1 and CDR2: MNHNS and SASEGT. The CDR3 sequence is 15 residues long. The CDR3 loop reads CASSEAQGQGETQYF. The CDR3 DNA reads TGTGCCAGCAGTGAAGCGCAAGGACAGGGGGAGACCCAGTACTTC.

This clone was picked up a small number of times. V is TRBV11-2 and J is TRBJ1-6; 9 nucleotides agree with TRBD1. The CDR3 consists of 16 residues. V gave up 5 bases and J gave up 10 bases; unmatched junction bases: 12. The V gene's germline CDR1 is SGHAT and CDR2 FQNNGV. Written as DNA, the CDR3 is TGTGCCAGCAGCACACCGGGACAGGGATCGAGATCACCCCTCCACTTT. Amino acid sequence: CASSTPGQGSRSPLHF.

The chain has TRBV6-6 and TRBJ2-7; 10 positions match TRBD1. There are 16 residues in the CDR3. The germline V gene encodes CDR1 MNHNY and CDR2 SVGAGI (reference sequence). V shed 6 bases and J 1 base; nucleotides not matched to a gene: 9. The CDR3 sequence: CASSDPGQGISYEQYF. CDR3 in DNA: TGTGCCAGCAGCGATCCGGGACAGGGGATTTCCTACGAGCAGTACTTC.

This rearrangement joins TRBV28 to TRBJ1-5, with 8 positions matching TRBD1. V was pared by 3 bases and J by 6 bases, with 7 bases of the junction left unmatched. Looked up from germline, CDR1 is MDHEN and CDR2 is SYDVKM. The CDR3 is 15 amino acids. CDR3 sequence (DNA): TGTGCCAGCAGTTTGCGGCAGGGGGCTACTCAGCCCCAGCATTTT. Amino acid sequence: CASSLRQGATQPQHF.

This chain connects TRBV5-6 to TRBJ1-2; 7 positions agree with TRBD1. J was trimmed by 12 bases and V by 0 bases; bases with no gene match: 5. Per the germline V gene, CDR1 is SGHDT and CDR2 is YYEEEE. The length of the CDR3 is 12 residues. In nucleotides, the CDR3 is TGTGCCAGCAGCTTGGTTGACAGGGTCGACACCTTC. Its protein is CASSLVDRVDTF.

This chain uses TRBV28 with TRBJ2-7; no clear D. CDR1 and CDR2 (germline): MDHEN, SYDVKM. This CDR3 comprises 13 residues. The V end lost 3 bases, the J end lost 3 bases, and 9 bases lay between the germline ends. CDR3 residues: CASSFSGHYEQYF. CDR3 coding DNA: TGTGCCAGCAGTTTTTCGGGTCACTACGAGCAGTACTTC.

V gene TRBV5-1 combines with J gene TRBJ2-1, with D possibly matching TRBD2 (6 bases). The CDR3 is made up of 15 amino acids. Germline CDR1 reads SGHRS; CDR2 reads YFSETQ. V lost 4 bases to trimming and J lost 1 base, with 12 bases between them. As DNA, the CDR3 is TGCGCCAGCAGCCCTACTAGCAAATCCTACAATGAGCAGTTCTTC. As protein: CASSPTSKSYNEQFF.

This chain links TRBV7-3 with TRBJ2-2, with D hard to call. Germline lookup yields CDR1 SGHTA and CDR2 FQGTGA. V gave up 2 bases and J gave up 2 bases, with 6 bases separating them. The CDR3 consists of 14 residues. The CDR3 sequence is CASSLLRNTGELFF. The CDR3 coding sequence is TGTGCCAGCAGCTTATTGCGAAACACCGGGGAGCTGTTTTTT. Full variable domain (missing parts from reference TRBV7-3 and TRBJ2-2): GAGVSQTPSNKVTEKGKYVELRCDPISGHTALYWYRQSLGQGPEFLIYFQGTGAADDSGLPNDRFFAVRPEGSVSTLKIQRTERGDSAVYLCASSLLRNTGELFFGEGSRLTVL.

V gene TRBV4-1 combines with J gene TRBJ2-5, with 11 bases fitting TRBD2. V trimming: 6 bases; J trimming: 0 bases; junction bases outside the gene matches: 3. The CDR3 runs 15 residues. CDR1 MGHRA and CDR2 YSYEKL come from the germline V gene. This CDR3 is CASSPSGGYQETQYF. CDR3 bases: TGCGCCAGCAGTCCTAGCGGGGGGTACCAAGAGACCCAGTACTTC.

The CDR3 region has the DNA TGTGCCAGCAGTCGTCGGACAGGGGTTTCCATCGGACTAGCGGGGTACAATGAGCAGTTCTTC. Translating it yields CASSRRTGVSIGLAGYNEQFF. The chain carries TRBV14 and TRBJ2-1; 12 positions agree with TRBD2. The CDR3 is 21 amino acids. V lost 6 bases to trimming and J lost 4 bases; unmatched junction nucleotides: 22. The V gene's germline CDR1 is SGHDN and CDR2 FVKESK.

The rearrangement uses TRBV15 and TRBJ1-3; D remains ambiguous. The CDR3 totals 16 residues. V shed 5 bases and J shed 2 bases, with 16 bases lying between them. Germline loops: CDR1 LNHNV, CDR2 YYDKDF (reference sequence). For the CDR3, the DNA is TGTGCCACCAGCGAGACTAACCCAGGCCCTGGAAACACCATATATTTT. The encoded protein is CATSETNPGPGNTIYF.

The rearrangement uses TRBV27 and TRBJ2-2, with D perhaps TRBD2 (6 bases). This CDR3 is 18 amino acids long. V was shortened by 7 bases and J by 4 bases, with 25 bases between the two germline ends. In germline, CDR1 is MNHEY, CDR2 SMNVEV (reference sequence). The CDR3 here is CASTPGLGLAGSTGELFF. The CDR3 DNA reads TGTGCCAGCACCCCCGGTCTCGGACTGGCGGGAAGCACCGGGGAGCTGTTTTTT.

In DNA form, the CDR3 reads TGTGCCAGCAGTTCCCACAGTGGCTCTGGAAACACCATATATTTT. Its translation: CASSSHSGSGNTIYF. The rearrangement joins TRBV28 to TRBJ1-3; the D is unclear. The CDR3 totals 15 residues. Germline V gene sequence: CDR1 MDHEN, CDR2 SYDVKM. Trimming stripped 4 bases from V and 0 bases from J, with 10 bases between.